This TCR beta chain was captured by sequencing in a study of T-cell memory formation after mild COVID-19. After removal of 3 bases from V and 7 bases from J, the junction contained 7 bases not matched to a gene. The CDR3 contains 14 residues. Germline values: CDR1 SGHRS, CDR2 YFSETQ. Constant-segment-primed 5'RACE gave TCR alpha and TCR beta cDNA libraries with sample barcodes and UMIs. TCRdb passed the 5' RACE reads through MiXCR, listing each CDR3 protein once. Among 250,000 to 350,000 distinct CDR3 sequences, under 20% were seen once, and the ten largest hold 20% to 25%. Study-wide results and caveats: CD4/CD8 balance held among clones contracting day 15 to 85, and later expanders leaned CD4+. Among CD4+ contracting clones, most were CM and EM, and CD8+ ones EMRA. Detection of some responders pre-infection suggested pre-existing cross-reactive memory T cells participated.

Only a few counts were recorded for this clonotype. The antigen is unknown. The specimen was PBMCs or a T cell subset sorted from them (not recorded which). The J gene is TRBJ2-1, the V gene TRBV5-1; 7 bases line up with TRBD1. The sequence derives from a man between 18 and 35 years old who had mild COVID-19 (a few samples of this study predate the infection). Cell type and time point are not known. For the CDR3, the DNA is TGCGCCAGCAGCTATCGACAGGGCGGGAATGAGCAGTTCTTC. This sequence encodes CASSYRQGGNEQFF. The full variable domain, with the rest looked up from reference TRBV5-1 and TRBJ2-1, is KAGVTQTPRYLIKTRGQQVTLSCSPISGHRSVSWYQQTPGQGLQFLFEYFSETQRNKGNFPGRFSGRQFSNSRSEMNVSTLELGDSALYLCASSYRQGGNEQFFGPGTRLTVL.